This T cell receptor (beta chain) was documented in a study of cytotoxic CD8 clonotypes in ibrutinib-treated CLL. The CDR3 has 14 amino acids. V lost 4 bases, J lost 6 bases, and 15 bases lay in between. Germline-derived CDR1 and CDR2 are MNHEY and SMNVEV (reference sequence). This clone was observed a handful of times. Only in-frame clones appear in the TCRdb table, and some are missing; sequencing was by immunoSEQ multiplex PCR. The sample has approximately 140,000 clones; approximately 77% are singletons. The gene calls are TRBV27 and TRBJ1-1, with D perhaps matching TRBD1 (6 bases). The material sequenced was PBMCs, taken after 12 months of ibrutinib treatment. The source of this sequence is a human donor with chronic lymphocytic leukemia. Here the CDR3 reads CASSSTGFIAEAFF. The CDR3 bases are TGTGCCAGCAGTTCCACAGGGTTCATCGCTGAAGCTTTCTTT.